Sequencing of this TCR beta chain was carried out in a study of blood T cell repertoires in COVID-19. Profiling relied on immunoSEQ multiplex PCR, and the TCRdb table lists in-frame clones only, not all of them. The sample lists over 250,000 clones; 80% to 95% were seen once. Specimen: PBMCs or T cells enriched from blood (not recorded which). This TCR was recovered from a woman aged 25 to 39 who had recovered from COVID-19.

This CDR3 is CASSSLQGTGANVLTF. Written as DNA, the CDR3 is TGTGCCAGCAGCTCACTACAGGGAACCGGGGCCAACGTCCTGACTTTC. This chain connects TRBV7-9 to TRBJ2-6; TRBD1 might be the D (6 bases). The CDR3 runs to 16 residues. Trimming took 4 bases from V and 4 from J, leaving 14 bases between them. Germline values: CDR1 SEHNR, CDR2 FQNEAQ (reference sequence).